This T cell receptor beta chain emerged from a study of control samples from healthy donors and cancer patients. This table comes from immunoSEQ multiplex PCR, and its TCRdb copy is limited to in-frame clones, with some not included. The table shows some 220,000 clones, with roughly 94% occurring only once. Germline CDR1 reads SGHTA; CDR2 reads FQGNSA. Unmatched junction bases numbered 7, after V lost 5 bases and J lost 4 bases. The CDR3 is 14 amino acids. The chain joins TRBV7-2 to TRBJ2-5; 7 bases line up with TRBD1. The TCR was taken from a man aged 45-65 years in good health. The sequenced sample was blood. CDR3 residues: CASSRQGLGETQYF. For the CDR3, the DNA is TGTGCCAGCAGCAGACAGGGTCTTGGAGAGACCCAGTACTTC.